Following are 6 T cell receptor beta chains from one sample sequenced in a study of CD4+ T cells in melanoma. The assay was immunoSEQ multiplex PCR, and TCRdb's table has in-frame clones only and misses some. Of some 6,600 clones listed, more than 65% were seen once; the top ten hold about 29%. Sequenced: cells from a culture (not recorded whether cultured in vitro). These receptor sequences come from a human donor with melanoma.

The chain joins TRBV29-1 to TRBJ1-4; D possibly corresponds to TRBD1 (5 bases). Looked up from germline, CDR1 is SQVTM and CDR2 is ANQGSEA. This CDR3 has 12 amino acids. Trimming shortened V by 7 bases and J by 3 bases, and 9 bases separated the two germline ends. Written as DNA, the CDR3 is TGCAGCGGGTCGGGACCTAATGAAAAACTGTTTTTT. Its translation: CSGSGPNEKLFF.

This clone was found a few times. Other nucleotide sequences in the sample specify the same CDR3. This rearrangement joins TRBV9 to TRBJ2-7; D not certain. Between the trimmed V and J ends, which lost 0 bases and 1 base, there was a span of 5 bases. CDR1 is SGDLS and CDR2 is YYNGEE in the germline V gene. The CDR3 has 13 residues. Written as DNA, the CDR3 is TGTGCCAGCAGCGTAGAGGGTTCCTACGAGCAGTACTTC. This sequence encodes CASSVEGSYEQYF.

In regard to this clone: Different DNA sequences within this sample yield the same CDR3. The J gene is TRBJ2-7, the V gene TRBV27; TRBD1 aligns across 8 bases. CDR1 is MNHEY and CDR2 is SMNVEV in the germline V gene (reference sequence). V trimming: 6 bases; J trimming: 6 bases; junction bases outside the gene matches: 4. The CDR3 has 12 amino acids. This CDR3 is CASSLTGGEQYF. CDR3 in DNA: TGTGCCAGCAGCCTAACAGGGGGCGAGCAGTACTTC.

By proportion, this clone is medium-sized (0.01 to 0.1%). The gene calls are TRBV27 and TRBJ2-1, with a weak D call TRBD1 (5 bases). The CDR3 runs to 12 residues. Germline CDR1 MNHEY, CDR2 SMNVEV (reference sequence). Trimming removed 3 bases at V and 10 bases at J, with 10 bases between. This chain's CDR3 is CASSFQGGEQFF. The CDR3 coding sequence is TGTGCCAGCAGTTTTCAGGGCGGCGAGCAGTTCTTC.

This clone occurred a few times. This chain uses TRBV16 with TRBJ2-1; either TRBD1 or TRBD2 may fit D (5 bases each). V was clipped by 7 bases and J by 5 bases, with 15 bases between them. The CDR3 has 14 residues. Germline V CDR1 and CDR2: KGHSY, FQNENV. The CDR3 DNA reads TGTGCCAGCACCCCGGGACCCGGGCACAATGAGCAGTTCTTC. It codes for CASTPGPGHNEQFF.

As DNA, the CDR3 is TGTGCCAGTAGTATTGACAGGGGGGCCAAAAACATTCAGTACTTC. Its protein is CASSIDRGAKNIQYF. This chain connects TRBV19 to TRBJ2-4; 9 nucleotides agree with TRBD1. Germline CDR1 reads LNHDA; CDR2 reads SQIVND (reference sequence). J lost 1 base, V lost 3 bases, and 1 base had no gene match. CDR3 length equals 15 residues.